The 2 T cell receptor beta chains below all came from one sample that was sequenced in a study of T-cell memory formation after mild COVID-19. One entry per CDR3 protein, called by TCRdb with MiXCR from the 5' RACE reads. The profile shows hundreds of thousands of distinct CDR3 sequences, roughly 8.2% of them singletons. Sequencing was carried out using PBMCs or a T cell subset sorted from them (not recorded which). The receptors were gathered from a man aged 18 to 29 who had mild COVID-19 (a few samples of this study predate the infection). Cell type and time point are not known.

This clonotype has only a few counts. The chain has TRBV4-1 and TRBJ1-1, with a weak D call TRBD1 (5 bases). Germline lookup yields CDR1 MGHRA and CDR2 YSYEKL. The V and J ends lost 3 bases and 3 bases respectively, with 14 bases between them. The CDR3 has 15 residues. CDR3 residues: CASSHQSGGDTEAFF. In DNA form, the CDR3 reads TGCGCCAGCAGCCATCAAAGCGGGGGGGACACTGAAGCTTTCTTT.

The sample holds a few counts of this clonotype. V usage is TRBV7-2 and J usage is TRBJ1-1; TRBD1 aligns across 7 bases. This CDR3 is built from 15 residues. The germline V gene has CDR1 SGHTA and CDR2 FQGNSA. The trim removed 5 bases at V and 0 bases at J, leaving 6 bases unmatched. CDR3 nucleotide sequence: TGTGCCAGCAGCCCTACGGGACAGATGAACACTGAAGCTTTCTTT. It is translated as CASSPTGQMNTEAFF.